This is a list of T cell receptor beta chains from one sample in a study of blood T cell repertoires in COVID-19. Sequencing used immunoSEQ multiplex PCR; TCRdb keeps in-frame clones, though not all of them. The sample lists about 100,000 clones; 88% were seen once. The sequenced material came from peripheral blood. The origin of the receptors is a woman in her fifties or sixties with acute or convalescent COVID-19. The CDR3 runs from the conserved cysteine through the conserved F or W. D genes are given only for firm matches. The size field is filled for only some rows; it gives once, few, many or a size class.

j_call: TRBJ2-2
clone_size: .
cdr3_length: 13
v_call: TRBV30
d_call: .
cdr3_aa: CAWSEIQAGELFF
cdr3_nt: TGTGCCTGGAGCGAAATCCAGGCCGGGGAGCTGTTTTTT

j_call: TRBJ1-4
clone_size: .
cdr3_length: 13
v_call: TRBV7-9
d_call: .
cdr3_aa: CASTDSTNEKLFF
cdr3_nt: TGTGCCAGCACGGACAGTACTAATGAAAAACTGTTTTTT

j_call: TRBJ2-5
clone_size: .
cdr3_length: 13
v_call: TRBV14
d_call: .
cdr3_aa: CASRRGFQETQYF
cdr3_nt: TGTGCCAGCCGGAGAGGCTTTCAAGAGACCCAGTACTTC

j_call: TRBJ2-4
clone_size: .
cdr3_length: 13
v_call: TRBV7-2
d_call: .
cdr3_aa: CASSFIAKNIQYF
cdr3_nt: TGTGCCAGCAGCTTTATAGCCAAAAACATTCAGTACTTC

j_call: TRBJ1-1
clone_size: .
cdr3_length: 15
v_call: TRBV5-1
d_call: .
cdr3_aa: CASSRAGLEKSEAFF
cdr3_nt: TGCGCCAGCAGCCGCGCGGGACTGGAAAAGAGTGAAGCTTTCTTT

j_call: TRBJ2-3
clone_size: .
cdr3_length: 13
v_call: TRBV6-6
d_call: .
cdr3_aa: CASSNTGTDTQYF
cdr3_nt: TGTGCCAGCAGTAATACAGGGACAGATACGCAGTATTTT

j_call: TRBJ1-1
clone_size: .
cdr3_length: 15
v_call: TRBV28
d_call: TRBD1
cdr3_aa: CASSLTGQMNTEAFF
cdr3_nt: TGTGCCAGCAGCCTCACGGGACAGATGAACACTGAAGCTTTCTTT

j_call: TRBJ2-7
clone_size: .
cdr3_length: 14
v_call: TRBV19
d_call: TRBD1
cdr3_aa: CASTPDRAPYEQYF
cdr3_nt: TGTGCCAGTACCCCGGACAGGGCACCCTACGAGCAGTACTTC

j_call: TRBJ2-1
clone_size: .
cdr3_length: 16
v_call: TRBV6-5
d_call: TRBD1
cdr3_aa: CASSYWSGQGSNEQFF
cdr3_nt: TGTGCCAGCAGTTACTGGTCGGGACAGGGATCGAATGAGCAGTTCTTC

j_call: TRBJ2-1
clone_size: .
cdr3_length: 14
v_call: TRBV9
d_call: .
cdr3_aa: CASSVEHQYNEQFF
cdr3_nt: TGTGCCAGCAGCGTAGAGCACCAATACAATGAGCAGTTCTTC

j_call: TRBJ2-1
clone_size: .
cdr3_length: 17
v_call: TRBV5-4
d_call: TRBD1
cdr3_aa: CASGLPKAGTGGNEQFF
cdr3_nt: TGTGCCAGCGGTCTCCCTAAAGCCGGGACAGGGGGCAATGAGCAGTTCTTC

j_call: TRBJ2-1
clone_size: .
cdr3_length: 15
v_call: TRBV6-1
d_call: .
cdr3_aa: CASSEGPGSYNEQFF
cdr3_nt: TGTGCCAGCAGTGAAGGCCCAGGCTCCTACAATGAGCAGTTCTTC

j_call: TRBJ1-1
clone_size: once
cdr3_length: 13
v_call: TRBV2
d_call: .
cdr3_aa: CASIVDRNTEAFF
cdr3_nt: TGTGCCAGCATCGTGGACAGAAACACTGAAGCTTTCTTT

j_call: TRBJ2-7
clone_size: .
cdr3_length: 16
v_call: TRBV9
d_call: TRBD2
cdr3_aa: CASSARRLAESYEQYF
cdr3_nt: TGTGCCAGCAGCGCTCGAAGACTAGCGGAATCCTACGAGCAGTACTTC

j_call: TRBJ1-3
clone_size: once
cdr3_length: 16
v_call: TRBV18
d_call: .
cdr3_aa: CASSPSDGSPGNTIYF
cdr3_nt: TGTGCCAGCTCACCAAGTGACGGGAGCCCTGGAAACACCATATATTTT

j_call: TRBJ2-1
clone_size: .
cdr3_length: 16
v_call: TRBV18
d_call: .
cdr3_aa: CASSPLGNRADNEQFF
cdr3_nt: TGTGCCAGCTCACCACTCGGGAACAGGGCAGACAATGAGCAGTTCTTC

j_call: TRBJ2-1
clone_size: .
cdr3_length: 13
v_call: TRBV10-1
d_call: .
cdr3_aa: CASSPRREDEQFF
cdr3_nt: TGCGCCAGCAGCCCCCGGAGGGAGGATGAGCAGTTCTTC

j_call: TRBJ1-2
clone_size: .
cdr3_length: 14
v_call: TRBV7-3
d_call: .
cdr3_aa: CASSLKGGNYGYTF
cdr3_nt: TGTGCCAGCAGCTTAAAAGGAGGGAACTATGGCTACACCTTC

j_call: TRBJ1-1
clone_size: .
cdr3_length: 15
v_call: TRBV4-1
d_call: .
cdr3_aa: CASSPPWQENTEAFF
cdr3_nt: TGCGCCAGCAGCCCCCCTTGGCAAGAGAACACTGAAGCTTTCTTT

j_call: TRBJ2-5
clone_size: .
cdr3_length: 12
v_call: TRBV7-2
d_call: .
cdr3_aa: CASSPLRETQYF
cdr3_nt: TGTGCCAGCAGCCCTTTGAGGGAGACCCAGTACTTC

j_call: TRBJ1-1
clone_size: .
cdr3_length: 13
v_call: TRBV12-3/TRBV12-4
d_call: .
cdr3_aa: CASSSFVNWEAFF
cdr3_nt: TGTGCCAGCAGTTCCTTTGTGAACTGGGAAGCTTTCTTT

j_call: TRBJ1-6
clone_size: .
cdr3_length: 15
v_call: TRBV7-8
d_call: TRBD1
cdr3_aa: CASRFLGQNNSPLHF
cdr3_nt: TGTGCCAGCAGATTTCTGGGACAGAATAATTCACCCCTCCACTTT

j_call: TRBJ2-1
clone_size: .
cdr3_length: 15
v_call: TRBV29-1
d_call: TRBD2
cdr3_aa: CSVAPGGGSYNEQFF
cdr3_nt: TGCAGCGTTGCGCCCGGCGGCGGGAGTTACAATGAGCAGTTCTTC

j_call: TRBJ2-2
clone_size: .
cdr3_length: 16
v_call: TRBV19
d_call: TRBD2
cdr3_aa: CASSPQTSGLTGELFF
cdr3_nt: TGTGCCAGTAGTCCCCAGACTAGCGGGCTGACCGGGGAGCTGTTTTTT

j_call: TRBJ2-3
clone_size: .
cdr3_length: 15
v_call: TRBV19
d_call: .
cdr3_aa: CASSIGGRSTDTQYF
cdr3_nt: TGTGCCAGTAGTATTGGTGGTAGAAGTACAGATACGCAGTATTTT

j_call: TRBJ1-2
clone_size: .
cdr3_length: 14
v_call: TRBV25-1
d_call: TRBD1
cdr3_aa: CASSEGDRGHGYTF
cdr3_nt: TGTGCCAGCAGTGAGGGGGACAGGGGGCATGGCTACACCTTC

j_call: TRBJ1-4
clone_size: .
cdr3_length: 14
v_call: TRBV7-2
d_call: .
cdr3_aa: CASRAGTTNEKLFF
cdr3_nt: TGTGCCAGCAGAGCCGGGACAACTAATGAAAAACTGTTTTTT

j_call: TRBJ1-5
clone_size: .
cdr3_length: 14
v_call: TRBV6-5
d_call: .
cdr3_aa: CASSRLGALQPQHF
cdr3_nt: TGTGCCAGCAGTCGCCTGGGGGCCCTGCAGCCCCAGCATTTT

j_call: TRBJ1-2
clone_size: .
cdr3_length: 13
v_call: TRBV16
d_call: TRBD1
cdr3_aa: CASSTGGSGGYTF
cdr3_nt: TGTGCCAGCAGTACAGGGGGCTCAGGTGGCTACACCTTC

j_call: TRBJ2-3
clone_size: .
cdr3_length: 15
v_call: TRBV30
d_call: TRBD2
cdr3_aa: CAWSVRLAGTDTQYF
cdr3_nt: TGTGCCTGGAGTGTACGCCTAGCGGGCACAGATACGCAGTATTTT

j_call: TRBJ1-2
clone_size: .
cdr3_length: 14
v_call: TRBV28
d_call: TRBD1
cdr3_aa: CASSFFGQGYGYTF
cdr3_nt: TGTGCCAGCAGTTTCTTCGGACAGGGCTATGGCTACACCTTC

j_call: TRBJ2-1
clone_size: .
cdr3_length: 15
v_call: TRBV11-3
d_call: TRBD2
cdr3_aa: CASSPTSGAYNEQFF
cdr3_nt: TGTGCCAGCAGCCCAACTAGCGGGGCCTACAATGAGCAGTTCTTC

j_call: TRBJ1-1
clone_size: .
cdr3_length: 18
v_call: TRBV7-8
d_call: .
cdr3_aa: CASSPARDLKIMNTEAFF
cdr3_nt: TGTGCCAGCAGCCCAGCCAGGGACTTGAAAATCATGAACACTGAAGCTTTCTTT

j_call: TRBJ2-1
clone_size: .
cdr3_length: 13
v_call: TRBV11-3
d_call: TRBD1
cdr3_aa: CASQLPEQGRPFF
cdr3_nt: TGTGCCAGCCAATTGCCCGAACAGGGGCGGCCGTTCTTC

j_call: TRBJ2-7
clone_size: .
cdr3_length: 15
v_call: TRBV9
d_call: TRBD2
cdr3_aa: CASSLSGDPTYEQYF
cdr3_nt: TGTGCCAGCAGCCTTAGCGGGGACCCTACCTACGAGCAGTACTTC

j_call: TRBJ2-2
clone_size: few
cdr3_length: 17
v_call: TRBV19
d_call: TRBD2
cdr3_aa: CASSPMRTSGDTGELFF
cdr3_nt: TGTGCCAGTAGCCCTATGAGGACTAGCGGTGACACCGGGGAGCTGTTTTTT

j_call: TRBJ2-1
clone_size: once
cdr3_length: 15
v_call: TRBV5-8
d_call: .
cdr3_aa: CASSFGAGPYNEQFF
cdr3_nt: TGTGCCAGCAGCTTTGGCGCGGGTCCCTACAATGAGCAGTTCTTC

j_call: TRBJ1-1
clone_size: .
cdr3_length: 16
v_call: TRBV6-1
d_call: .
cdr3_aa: CASSATGGIPNTEAFF
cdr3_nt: TGTGCCAGCAGTGCTACTGGGGGGATACCGAACACTGAAGCTTTCTTT

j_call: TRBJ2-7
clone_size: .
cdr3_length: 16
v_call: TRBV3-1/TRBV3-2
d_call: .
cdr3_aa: CASSPRGLRATYEQYF
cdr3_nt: TGTGCCAGCAGCCCCCGGGGTTTGCGGGCGACCTACGAGCAGTACTTC

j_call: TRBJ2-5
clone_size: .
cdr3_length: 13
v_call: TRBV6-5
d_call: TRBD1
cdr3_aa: CASSGTVQETQYF
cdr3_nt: TGTGCCAGCAGCGGGACAGTCCAAGAGACCCAGTACTTC

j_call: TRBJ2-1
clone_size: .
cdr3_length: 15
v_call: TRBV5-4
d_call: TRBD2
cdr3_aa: CASSLARAGRNEQFF
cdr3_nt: TGTGCCAGCAGCTTGGCGCGAGCGGGAAGGAATGAGCAGTTCTTC